The clone carrying this T cell receptor (beta chain) was counted once. This sample was taken from a study of blood T cell repertoires in COVID-19. Study information: Sample material is recorded as cDNA or gDNA derived from T cells, B-cell-depleted T cells, or PBMCs.

Under the authors' procedure: Amplification with reference gene primers provided the estimates of nucleated cell counts. Profiling relied on immunoSEQ multiplex PCR, and the TCRdb table lists in-frame clones only, not all of them. The V and J calls and clone size come from that table; D and trimming were worked out from the DNA. The table shows about 220,000 clones, with approximately 92% occurring only once. Participants' own reports of clinical history determined their cohort assignment. The sequence was collected from a woman between 18 and 30 years old in a cohort exposed to, infected with or recovered from COVID-19 (not recorded which). Source material: PBMCs or T cells enriched from blood (not recorded which).

The CDR3 DNA reads as TGTGCCAGCAGCTTGGCAGCGGAGCTGAGCTCCTACAATGAGCAGTTCTTC. Amino acid sequence: CASSLAAELSSYNEQFF. V and J are TRBV5-8 and TRBJ2-1; the D gene is possibly TRBD2 (5 bases). The V end lost 0 bases, the J end lost 0 bases, and 13 bases lay between the germline ends. Looked up from germline, CDR1 is SGHTS and CDR2 is YDEGEE. The CDR3 length is 17 residues.